These 13 T cell receptor beta chains share one sample of origin, sequenced in a study of T-cell reconstitution after alpha-beta-depleted transplantation in children. Molecular barcoding with unique molecular identifiers was used for the TCRbeta library. TCRdb re-called the PCR reads with MiXCR, one entry per CDR3 protein. The repertoire consists of about a million distinct CDR3 sequences, with roughly 29% occurring once and the leading ten covering more than 25%. Sequences were derived from PBMCs, mostly from graft donor cells, sampled 360 days after TCRalphabeta/CD19-depleted stem cell transplant. These receptors were obtained from a boy under three years old who had a stem cell transplant for SCID, so the T cells may come from the graft donor.

The chain has TRBV12-3 or TRBV12-4 and TRBJ1-5; no reliable D call. The V gene lost 0 bases and the J gene lost 14 bases, with 14 bases spanning the gap. The CDR3 is made up of 13 amino acids. CDR3 amino acids: CASSLAGPVGKHF. CDR3 in DNA: TGTGCCAGCAGTTTAGCCGGGCCCGTTGGTAAGCATTTT.

This chain connects TRBV12-3 or TRBV12-4 to TRBJ2-3; a possible D gene is TRBD2 (7 bases). V lost 8 bases and J 2 bases, leaving 11 bases between the germline ends. The CDR3 length is 13 residues. The CDR3 nucleotides are TGTGCCAGCTCGGGGGGCCCCACAGATACGCAGTATTTT. Translation: CASSGGPTDTQYF.

This clonotype was seen only a few times. This rearrangement joins TRBV9 to TRBJ2-5, with a possible D match to TRBD1 (6 bases). Germline CDR1 SGDLS, CDR2 YYNGEE. V was cut by 0 bases and J by 4 bases, with 13 bases left in between. This CDR3 has 15 residues. The CDR3 loop reads CASSVEGGTGETQYF. The CDR3 DNA follows: TGTGCCAGCAGCGTAGAAGGGGGAACGGGAGAGACCCAGTACTTC.

This clonotype showed up just a few times. The chain has TRBV7-2 and TRBJ2-7; 9 bases agree with TRBD2. This CDR3 comprises 15 residues. Looked up from germline, CDR1 is SGHTA and CDR2 is FQGNSA. Trimming at V came to 5 bases and at J to 2 bases, leaving 7 bases not matched to a gene. The chain's CDR3 is CASSRSGGSTYEQYF. In DNA form, the CDR3 reads TGTGCCAGCAGCCGAAGCGGGGGGTCCACCTACGAGCAGTACTTC.

The rearrangement uses TRBV12-3 or TRBV12-4 and TRBJ2-7; D tentatively fits TRBD1 or TRBD2 (7 bases each). The CDR3 has 16 amino acids. Trimming stripped 3 bases from V and 1 base from J, with 16 bases between. This CDR3 reads CASSFGRGRESYEQYF. The DNA for the CDR3 is TGTGCCAGCAGTTTCGGCAGGGGGAGGGAGTCCTACGAGCAGTACTTC.

The V and J genes are TRBV3-1 and TRBJ2-7, with D perhaps being TRBD1 or TRBD2 (6 bases each). Trimming took 0 bases from V and 2 from J, leaving 11 bases between them. CDR3 length equals 15 residues. From germline, CDR1 is LGHDT and CDR2 YNNKEL (reference sequence). CDR3 in DNA: TGTGCCAGCAGCCAAGAGAAGGGGGGAACCTACGAGCAGTACTTC. Translating gives CASSQEKGGTYEQYF.

V is TRBV5-1 and J is TRBJ2-2; 8 nucleotides agree with TRBD2. The CDR3 is 14 amino acids. V trimming: 4 bases; J trimming: 5 bases; junction bases outside the gene matches: 4. CDR1 and CDR2 from the germline V gene are SGHRS and YFSETQ. The CDR3 DNA sequence: TGCGCCAGCAGCGCCCGACTAGCGACCGGGGAGCTGTTTTTT. Its protein product is CASSARLATGELFF.

The rearrangement uses TRBV7-9 and TRBJ2-1, with 7 bases identical to TRBD2. The V gene's germline CDR1 is SEHNR and CDR2 FQNEAQ (reference sequence). V was pared by 6 bases and J by 7 bases, with 12 bases of the junction left unmatched. This CDR3 comprises 15 residues. This CDR3 reads CASSLDGEGVNEQFF. In nucleotides, the CDR3 is TGTGCCAGCAGTCTAGACGGGGAGGGAGTAAATGAGCAGTTCTTC.

The chain joins TRBV5-1 to TRBJ2-1; D may be TRBD2 (7 bases). The V end was cut by 0 bases, the J end by 6 bases, with 13 bases between. The CDR3 totals 15 residues. Germline loops: CDR1 SGHRS, CDR2 YFSETQ. CDR3 DNA: TGCGCCAGCAGCTTGGAGGGGGGGGAGAGCAATGAGCAGTTCTTC. This gives the protein CASSLEGGESNEQFF. The variable domain in full, with the rest retrieved from reference TRBV5-1 and TRBJ2-1, is KAGVTQTPRYLIKTRGQQVTLSCSPISGHRSVSWYQQTPGQGLQFLFEYFSETQRNKGNFPGRFSGRQFSNSRSEMNVSTLELGDSALYLCASSLEGGESNEQFFGPGTRLTVL.

J is TRBJ2-3 and V is TRBV3-1; weak D call: TRBD2 (6 bases). The CDR3 is 15 residues long. Germline CDR1 LGHDT, CDR2 YNNKEL (reference sequence). Trimming took 0 bases from V and 5 from J, leaving 12 bases between them. CDR3 protein: CASSQDGGRRDTQYF. For the CDR3, the DNA is TGTGCCAGCAGCCAAGATGGGGGGAGGCGAGATACGCAGTATTTT.

This clonotype appeared a few times. The rearrangement joins TRBV5-1 to TRBJ1-4; D gene uncertain. Trimming removed 4 bases at V and 5 bases at J, with 15 bases between. The CDR3 covers 15 residues. From germline, CDR1 is SGHRS and CDR2 YFSETQ. Here the CDR3 DNA reads TGCGCCAGCAGCGAGGACGGCAGTCCCAATGAAAAACTGTTTTTT. It is translated as CASSEDGSPNEKLFF.

The rearrangement uses TRBV10-1 and TRBJ2-5; TRBD1 aligns across 7 bases. The CDR3 sequence is 17 residues long. Unmatched junction bases numbered 16, after V lost 8 bases and J lost 1 base. Per the germline V gene, CDR1 is WNHNN and CDR2 is SYGVQD (reference sequence). As DNA, the CDR3 is TGCGCCAGCGGACCACCCTACGGGACAGCTTCCCAAGAGACCCAGTACTTC. Its translation is CASGPPYGTASQETQYF.

This chain joins TRBV28 and TRBJ2-3, with a weak D call TRBD2 (7 bases). Germline CDR1 reads MDHEN; CDR2 reads SYDVKM. V lost 7 bases to trimming and J lost 0 bases, with 20 bases between them. There are 17 residues in the CDR3. The chain's CDR3 is CASTNGGPSRSTDTQYF. Here the CDR3 DNA reads TGTGCCAGCACTAACGGGGGGCCCTCCCGAAGCACAGATACGCAGTATTTT.